The 4 T cell receptor beta chains below were found in one sample sequenced in a study of T cell repertoires in cytomegalovirus infection. These receptors have no identified antigens. Each CDR3 protein is one row after TCRdb ran MiXCR on the reads. The sample records about 770,000 distinct CDR3 sequences, 29% being singletons. Sequenced here: cultured CD8+ T cells from PBMCs, sampled from culture after CMV antigen stimulation. The receptor set was obtained from a human donor in good health (CMV status not recorded). Some clones in this sample may be carry-over from other donors' samples.

The V call is TRBV28, the J call TRBJ1-5; tentative D call: TRBD1 (5 bases). The CDR3 extends over 15 amino acids. V dropped 2 bases and J dropped 6 bases, with 14 bases sitting between them. The V gene's germline CDR1 is MDHEN and CDR2 SYDVKM. The CDR3 DNA sequence: TGTGCCAGCAGTTTAGTAGCGGGGAGGGGTCAGCCCCAGCATTTT. Translating it yields CASSLVAGRGQPQHF. Together with reference TRBV28 and TRBJ1-5, the CDR3 gives the full variable domain: DVKVTQSSRYLVKRTGEKVFLECVQDMDHENMFWYRQDPGLGLRLIYFSYDVKMKEKGDIPEGYSVSREKKERFSLILESASTNQTSMYLCASSLVAGRGQPQHFGDGTRLSIL.

The V and J genes are TRBV5-6 and TRBJ2-1, with 9 positions matching TRBD2. This CDR3 region has 16 residues. Germline V gene lookup returns CDR1 SGHDT and CDR2 YYEEEE. J lost 3 bases, V lost 4 bases, and 8 bases had no gene match. CDR3 coding DNA: TGTGCCAGCAGCGGGCCTAGCGGGGAGGACTACAATGAGCAGTTCTTC. It specifies CASSGPSGEDYNEQFF.

This clonotype was seen a few times. The rearrangement joins TRBV13 to TRBJ1-6, with a tentative D call TRBD1 (6 bases). V was shortened by 4 bases and J by 4 bases, with 14 bases between the two germline ends. Germline V CDR1 and CDR2: PRHDT, FYEKMQ (reference sequence). This CDR3 comprises 16 residues. The CDR3 loop reads CASSSREGEYNSPLHF. In nucleotides, the CDR3 is TGTGCCAGCAGCTCCCGGGAGGGGGAGTATAATTCACCCCTCCACTTT.

This clonotype was counted a single time. This chain joins TRBV18 and TRBJ1-1; 8 bases line up with TRBD1. V lost 4 bases and J lost 6; bases outside the gene matches: 7. Germline CDR1 KGHSH, CDR2 LQKENI. This CDR3 has 14 amino acids. CDR3 nucleotide sequence: TGTGCCAGCTCACAAGCCGGACAGGGATCTGAAGCTTTCTTT. Translating gives CASSQAGQGSEAFF.